A single sample is the source of the 19 T cell receptor beta chains below, sequenced in a study of T-cell memory formation after mild COVID-19. TCRdb re-derived calls from the 5' RACE reads in MiXCR, one entry per CDR3 protein. Of 350,000 to 400,000 distinct CDR3 sequences listed, approximately 21% are singletons. Input material: PBMCs or a T cell subset sorted from them (not recorded which). These receptors all come from an adult woman who had mild COVID-19 (a few samples of this study predate the infection). Cell type and time point are not known.

The chain recombines TRBV9 with TRBJ2-5; D perhaps matches TRBD2 (5 bases). The germline V and J ends were trimmed by 0 bases and 0 bases, with 9 bases remaining between them. CDR3 length equals 15 residues. Germline V gene sequence: CDR1 SGDLS, CDR2 YYNGEE. For the CDR3, the DNA is TGTGCCAGCAGCGTAGCACTAGGTTACCAAGAGACCCAGTACTTC. Encoded protein: CASSVALGYQETQYF.

The V gene is TRBV5-4, the J gene TRBJ2-4; D remains unclear. Germline-derived CDR1 and CDR2 are SGHNT and YYREEE (reference sequence). V gave up 0 bases and J gave up 7 bases, with 11 bases separating them. The CDR3 runs to 14 residues. The CDR3 spells CASSLVGFRNIQYF. The CDR3 DNA is TGTGCCAGCAGCTTGGTCGGTTTCCGGAACATTCAGTACTTC. Full variable domain (rest looked up from reference TRBV5-4 and TRBJ2-4): ETGVTQSPTHLIKTRGQQVTLRCSSQSGHNTVSWYQQALGQGPQFIFQYYREEENGRGNFPPRFSGLQFPNYSSELNVNALELDDSALYLCASSLVGFRNIQYFGAGTRLSVL.

The V gene is TRBV7-8, the J gene TRBJ2-1; tentative D call: TRBD2 (5 bases). The CDR3 is 15 residues long. Trimming stripped 5 bases from V and 4 bases from J, with 15 bases between. Per germline, CDR1 SGHVS and CDR2 FQNEAQ. CDR3: CASSPLGAAYNEQFF. The CDR3 DNA is TGTGCCAGCAGCCCTCTGGGAGCGGCGTACAATGAGCAGTTCTTC.

This clonotype was seen a few times. The chain couples TRBV6-4 to TRBJ2-3, with D perhaps TRBD1 or TRBD2 (5 bases each). V was cut by 3 bases and J by 1 base, with 17 bases left in between. There are 17 residues in the CDR3. CDR1 is MRHNA and CDR2 is SNTAGT in the germline V gene. In DNA form, the CDR3 reads TGTGCCAGCAGTGAGTTCGGGACCCCGAGCCGCACAGATACGCAGTATTTT. Residues: CASSEFGTPSRTDTQYF.

This chain links TRBV24-1 with TRBJ2-1, with 11 bases that match TRBD1. Germline CDR1 is KGHDR and CDR2 is SFDVKD. V shed 5 bases and J 7 bases; nucleotides not matched to a gene: 6. This CDR3 region has 15 residues. CDR3 bases: TGTGCCACCAGTGCCCCGGACAGGGGGCGGAATGAGCAGTTCTTC. Protein: CATSAPDRGRNEQFF.

This clonotype was detected only once. J is TRBJ1-3 and V is TRBV6-5, with D perhaps matching TRBD1 (5 bases). V lost 2 bases and J lost 4, with 12 bases in between. Germline CDR1 and CDR2: MNHEY and SVGAGI. The CDR3 consists of 15 residues. The CDR3 sequence: CASSYVGVSGNTIYF. The CDR3 DNA sequence: TGTGCCAGCAGTTACGTGGGGGTATCAGGAAACACCATATATTTT.

This clonotype was counted a few times. The CDR3 loop reads CASTTSGLPNEQFF. The CDR3 DNA reads TGTGCCAGCACGACTAGCGGGTTACCCAATGAGCAGTTCTTC. The V and J genes are TRBV7-9 and TRBJ2-1, with TRBD2 matching over 10 bases. The J segment lost 6 bases and the V segment lost 7 bases, leaving 6 bases of the junction unmatched. Germline V gene data show CDR1 as SEHNR and CDR2 as FQNEAQ (reference sequence). This CDR3 has 14 residues.

The chain employs TRBV6-2 or TRBV6-3 and TRBJ2-3, with D possibly matching TRBD1 (5 bases). Germline V gene sequence: CDR1 MNHEY, CDR2 SVGEGT. The CDR3 spans 13 residues. V lost 6 bases and J lost 0, with 7 bases in between. CDR3 nucleotide sequence: TGTGCCAGCAGAAGGGGAAGCACAGATACGCAGTATTTT. It codes for CASRRGSTDTQYF.

This clonotype was observed a handful of times. CDR3 DNA sequence: TGTGCCAGCAGTTACGAGTCTAGCGGGACCTACAATGAGCAGTTCTTC. Encoded protein: CASSYESSGTYNEQFF. The chain uses TRBV6-5 and TRBJ2-1; TRBD2 agrees at 9 bases. The CDR3 spans 16 residues. Germline V lookup: CDR1 MNHEY, CDR2 SVGAGI. V lost 2 bases and J lost 2; bases outside the gene matches: 4.

This clonotype was seen a handful of times. The chain carries TRBV29-1 and TRBJ1-2, with 9 bases aligning to TRBD1. CDR3 length: 13 residues. Germline V CDR1 and CDR2: SQVTM, ANQGSEA. Unmatched junction bases numbered 3, after V lost 7 bases and J lost 0 bases. DNA for the CDR3: TGCAGCGCTGGACAGGGGCCTAACTATGGCTACACCTTC. It encodes CSAGQGPNYGYTF.

This clonotype was recorded many times. The chain has TRBV11-2 and TRBJ2-2; 9 bases match TRBD1. V dropped 6 bases and J dropped 6; count of bases not matched to a gene: 8. The germline gives CDR1 SGHAT, CDR2 FQNNGV. The CDR3 loop spans 15 amino acids. This CDR3 is CASRPRRTGAGELFF. CDR3 in DNA: TGTGCCAGCAGACCCAGGAGGACAGGGGCCGGGGAGCTGTTTTTT.

The rearrangement joins TRBV19 to TRBJ2-1, with 9 bases matching TRBD2. The CDR3 totals 16 residues. Germline CDR1 reads LNHDA; CDR2 reads SQIVND (reference sequence). V trimming: 5 bases; J trimming: 3 bases; junction bases outside the gene matches: 8. This CDR3 reads CASSPRGGVFYNEQFF. The DNA of the CDR3 is TGTGCCAGTAGTCCGCGCGGGGGGGTATTCTACAATGAGCAGTTCTTC.

The chain joins TRBV7-6 to TRBJ1-3, with D maybe TRBD1 (5 bases). V shed 4 bases and J shed 1 base, with 11 bases lying between them. This CDR3 region has 15 residues. CDR1 SGHVS and CDR2 FNYEAQ come from the germline V gene. The CDR3 loop reads CASSSSGLSGNTIYF. CDR3 coding DNA: TGTGCCAGCAGCTCGTCGGGACTATCTGGAAACACCATATATTTT.

In its sample, this clonotype was seen a few times. The V gene is TRBV20-1, the J gene TRBJ2-7; a possible D gene is TRBD1 (5 bases). CDR3 length: 16 residues. V was clipped by 1 base and J by 4 bases, with 20 bases between them. CDR1 and CDR2 (germline): DFQATT, SNEGSKA (reference sequence). The CDR3 region has the DNA TGCAGTGCTAGAGCCCCCTACCGTCAGGGTGTGTACGAGCAGTACTTC. It translates to CSARAPYRQGVYEQYF.

This sequence joins TRBV19 and TRBJ1-5; possible D gene TRBD1, 5 bases. V was trimmed by 2 bases and J by 4 bases, leaving 18 bases between them. The CDR3 contains 17 residues. Germline V gives CDR1 LNHDA, CDR2 SQIVND (reference sequence). Here the CDR3 DNA reads TGTGCCAGTAGTATACGTGGCTCCAGGGTCGGGAATCAGCCCCAGCATTTT. It yields the protein CASSIRGSRVGNQPQHF.

The rearrangement joins TRBV12-3 or TRBV12-4 to TRBJ2-1, with D unresolved. Trimming removed 10 bases at V and 6 bases at J, with 10 bases between. This CDR3 is built from 11 residues. The CDR3 sequence is CANGVRNEQFF. CDR3 nucleotides: TGTGCCAACGGTGTTCGCAATGAGCAGTTCTTC.

The chain is built from TRBV19 and TRBJ2-7, with a weak D call TRBD2 (6 bases). The CDR3 runs 14 residues. Germline CDR1 and CDR2: LNHDA and SQIVND (reference sequence). The V end was cut by 8 bases, the J end by 0 bases, with 14 bases between. The CDR3 protein is CASRPGLYSYEQYF. As DNA, the CDR3 is TGTGCCAGTCGTCCGGGACTGTACTCCTACGAGCAGTACTTC.

The chain links TRBV18 to TRBJ2-3; no firm D call. The germline V gene has CDR1 KGHSH and CDR2 LQKENI. V lost 2 bases and J lost 2, with 11 bases in between. The CDR3 totals 15 residues. The DNA for the CDR3 is TGTGCCAGCTCACCAGGCGGAAGGTTCACAGATACGCAGTATTTT. This codes for CASSPGGRFTDTQYF.

V and J are TRBV20-1 and TRBJ2-7; D gene ambiguous. This CDR3 comprises 12 residues. V lost 3 bases and J 3 bases, leaving 9 bases between the germline ends. The germline V gene encodes CDR1 DFQATT and CDR2 SNEGSKA (reference sequence). The CDR3 is CSARSADYEQYF. The CDR3 nucleotides read TGCAGTGCTAGGTCGGCAGACTACGAGCAGTACTTC.